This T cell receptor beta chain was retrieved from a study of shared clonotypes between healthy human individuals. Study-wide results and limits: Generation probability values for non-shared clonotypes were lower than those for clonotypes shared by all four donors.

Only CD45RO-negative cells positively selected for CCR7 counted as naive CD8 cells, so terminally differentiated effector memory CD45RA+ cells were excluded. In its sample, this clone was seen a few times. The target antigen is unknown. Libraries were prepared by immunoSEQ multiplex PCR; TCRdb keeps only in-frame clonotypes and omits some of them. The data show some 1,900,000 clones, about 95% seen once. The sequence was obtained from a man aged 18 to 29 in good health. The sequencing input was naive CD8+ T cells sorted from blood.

CDR3 residues: CASSNGLSANYGYTF. CDR3 nucleotide sequence: TGTGCCAGTAGTAACGGATTATCAGCTAACTATGGCTACACCTTC. The chain links TRBV19 to TRBJ1-2; D is ambiguous. Trimming removed 4 bases from V and 0 bases from J, with 12 bases in between. There are 15 residues in the CDR3. Per germline, CDR1 LNHDA and CDR2 SQIVND (reference sequence).